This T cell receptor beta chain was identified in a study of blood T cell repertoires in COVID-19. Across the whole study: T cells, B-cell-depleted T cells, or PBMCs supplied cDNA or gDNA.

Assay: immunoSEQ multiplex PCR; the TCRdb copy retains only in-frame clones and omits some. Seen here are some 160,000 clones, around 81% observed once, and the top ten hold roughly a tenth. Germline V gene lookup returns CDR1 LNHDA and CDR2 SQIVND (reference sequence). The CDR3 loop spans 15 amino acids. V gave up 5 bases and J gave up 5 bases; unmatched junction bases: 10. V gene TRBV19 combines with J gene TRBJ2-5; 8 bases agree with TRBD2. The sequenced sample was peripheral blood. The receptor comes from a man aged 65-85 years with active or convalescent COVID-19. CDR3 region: CASSPGGEEWETQYF. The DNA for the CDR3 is TGTGCCAGTAGTCCGGGGGGGGAGGAATGGGAGACCCAGTACTTC.